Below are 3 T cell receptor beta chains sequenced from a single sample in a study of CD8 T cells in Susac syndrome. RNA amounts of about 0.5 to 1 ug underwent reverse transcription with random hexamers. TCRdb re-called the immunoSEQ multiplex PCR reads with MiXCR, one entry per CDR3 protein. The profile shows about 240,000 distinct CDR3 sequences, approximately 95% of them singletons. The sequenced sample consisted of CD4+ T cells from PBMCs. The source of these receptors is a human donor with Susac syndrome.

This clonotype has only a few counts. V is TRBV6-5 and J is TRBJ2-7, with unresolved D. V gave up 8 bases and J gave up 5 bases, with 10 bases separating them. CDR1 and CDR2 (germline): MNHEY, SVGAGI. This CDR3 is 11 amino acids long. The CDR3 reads CASSRRDEQYF. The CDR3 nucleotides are TGTGCCAGCTCCCGCCGGGACGAGCAGTACTTC.

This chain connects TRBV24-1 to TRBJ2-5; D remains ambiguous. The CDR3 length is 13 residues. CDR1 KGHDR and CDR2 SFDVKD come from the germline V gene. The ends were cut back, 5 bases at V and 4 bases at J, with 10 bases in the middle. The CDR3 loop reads CATSVGSPETQYF. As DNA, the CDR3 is TGTGCCACCAGTGTGGGCAGCCCAGAGACCCAGTACTTC.

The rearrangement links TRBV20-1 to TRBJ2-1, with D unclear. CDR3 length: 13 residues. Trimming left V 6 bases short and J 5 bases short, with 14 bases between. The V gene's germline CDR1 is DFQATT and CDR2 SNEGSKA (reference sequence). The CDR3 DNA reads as TGCAGTGCAGTTCTGGGGTCAAACAATGAGCAGTTCTTC. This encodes CSAVLGSNNEQFF.